This T cell receptor (beta chain) emerged from a study of immune heterogeneity within non-small cell lung tumors. Study-level information: In total, the tumors were 4 squamous cell carcinomas, some ten non-squamous carcinomas and 1 not otherwise specified.

Broader study findings: Identical dominant CDR3 beta clonotypes recurred among a patient's tumor sites, alongside site-unique high-frequency clones. For local T-cell clonality, the correlation with local tumor mutational burden was moderate but significant (R around 0.3).

The template consisted of bulk tumor genomic DNA, with roughly 0.65 ug used per sample. Collection of several biopsies per primary tumor, spaced far apart, took place during surgery. Each patient presented with untreated, newly diagnosed non-small cell lung cancer and received curative surgery. It was newly diagnosed non-small cell lung cancer patients having surgery with curative intent who served as donors. Multiplex PCR (32 V and 13 J primers) was used to amplify the TCR beta CDR3. TCRdb ran MiXCR on the multiplex PCR reads and lists one entry per CDR3 protein. The table has some 22,000 distinct CDR3 sequences, under 35% seen once; the top ten hold around 4%. CDR1 is LNHDA, CDR2 SQIVND, per germline (reference sequence). The CDR3 runs to 11 residues. Comments on this clonotype: Its antigen is currently unknown. A read error may be the cause here, since a much bigger clone is one base away.

The clonotype originates from a man aged 40-50 years with non-small cell lung cancer. This chain links TRBV19 with TRBJ2-7, with 8 bases matching TRBD2. Input material: lung tumor tissue. The CDR3 sequence: CPSSGTYEQYF. DNA of the CDR3: TGTCCCAGTAGCGGGACCTACGAGCAGTACTTC.